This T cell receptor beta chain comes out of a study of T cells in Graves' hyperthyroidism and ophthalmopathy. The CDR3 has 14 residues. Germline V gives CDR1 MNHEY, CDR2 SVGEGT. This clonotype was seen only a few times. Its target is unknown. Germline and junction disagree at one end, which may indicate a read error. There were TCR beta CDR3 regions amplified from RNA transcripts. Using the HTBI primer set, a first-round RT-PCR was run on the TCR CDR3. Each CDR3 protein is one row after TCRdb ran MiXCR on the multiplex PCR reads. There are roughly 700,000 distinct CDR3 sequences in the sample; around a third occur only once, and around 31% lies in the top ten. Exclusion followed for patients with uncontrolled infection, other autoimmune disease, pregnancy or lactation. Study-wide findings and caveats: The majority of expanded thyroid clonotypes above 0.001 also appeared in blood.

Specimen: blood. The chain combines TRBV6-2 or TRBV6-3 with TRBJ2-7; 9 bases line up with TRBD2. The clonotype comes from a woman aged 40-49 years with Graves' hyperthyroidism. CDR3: CASSDSTSGYEQYF. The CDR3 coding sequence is TGTGCCAGCAGTGACTCGACTAGCGGCTACGAGCAGTACTTC.